These 28 T cell receptor beta chains came from one sample sequenced in a study of blood T cell repertoires in COVID-19. Only in-frame clones appear in the TCRdb table, and some are missing; sequencing was by immunoSEQ multiplex PCR. The sample shows roughly 41,000 clones, almost 90% of them seen only once. The specimen sequenced was peripheral blood. These receptors were collected from a man between 60 and 70 years old with active or convalescent COVID-19.

J is TRBJ2-7 and V is TRBV11-2; D remains ambiguous. This CDR3 region has 12 residues. V was shortened by 1 base and J by 6 bases, with 7 bases between the two germline ends. Germline V lookup: CDR1 SGHAT, CDR2 FQNNGV. The DNA for the CDR3 is TGTGCCAGCAGCTTAGGATCGGTCGAGCAGTACTTC. Translation: CASSLGSVEQYF.

The chain recombines TRBV4-1 with TRBJ2-1; D is ambiguous. Germline CDR1 and CDR2: MGHRA and YSYEKL. Trimming removed 4 bases at V and 0 bases at J, with 16 bases between. The CDR3 covers 17 residues. The CDR3 nucleotides are TGCGCCAGCAGCCCCTTAGCCCGGTCAAGCTCCTACAATGAGCAGTTCTTC. Residues: CASSPLARSSSYNEQFF.

The chain has TRBV24-1 and TRBJ2-1; 11 bases fit TRBD2. Germline V lookup: CDR1 KGHDR, CDR2 SFDVKD. The CDR3 length is 17 residues. The V segment lost 3 bases and the J segment 4 bases; nucleotides outside the gene matches: 7. CDR3 region: CATSDPGLAGDYNEQFF. CDR3 coding DNA: TGTGCCACCAGTGATCCTGGACTAGCGGGCGATTACAATGAGCAGTTCTTC.

The chain is built from TRBV5-1 and TRBJ2-7, with 8 bases identical to TRBD1. The CDR3 extends over 15 amino acids. Losses at the gene ends were 4 bases for V and 2 bases for J; bases not matched to a gene: 8. In germline, CDR1 is SGHRS, CDR2 YFSETQ. The CDR3 region is CASSLGQGYPYEQYF. CDR3 coding DNA: TGCGCCAGCAGCCTTGGACAGGGCTACCCCTACGAGCAGTACTTC.

The V and J genes are TRBV28 and TRBJ2-1; TRBD2 aligns across 8 bases. Germline-derived CDR1 and CDR2 are MDHEN and SYDVKM. Trimming removed 4 bases from V and 2 bases from J; junction bases left unmatched: 4. This CDR3 is built from 15 residues. DNA for the CDR3: TGTGCCAGCAGTTCATTAGCGGGAACCTACAATGAGCAGTTCTTC. Translated, it gives CASSSLAGTYNEQFF. The variable domain in full, completed from reference TRBV28 and TRBJ2-1, reads DVKVTQSSRYLVKRTGEKVFLECVQDMDHENMFWYRQDPGLGLRLIYFSYDVKMKEKGDIPEGYSVSREKKERFSLILESASTNQTSMYLCASSSLAGTYNEQFFGPGTRLTVL.

J is TRBJ2-1 and V is TRBV5-1; a weak D match, TRBD2 (6 bases). The CDR3 is 13 amino acids. V was cut by 1 base and J by 9 bases, with 11 bases left in between. Germline CDR1 SGHRS, CDR2 YFSETQ. CDR3 loop: CASSLRTTPEQFF. CDR3 nucleotides: TGCGCCAGCAGCTTGAGGACTACTCCTGAGCAGTTCTTC.

V is TRBV3-1 (or the pseudogene TRBV3-2) and J is TRBJ2-2, with D unclear. Trimming stripped 0 bases from V and 3 bases from J, with 11 bases between. Germline V gene sequence: CDR1 LGHDT, CDR2 YNNKEL (reference sequence). This CDR3 comprises 16 residues. The DNA for the CDR3 is TGTGCCAGCAGCCAAGAGCTCCTCGTAGACACCGGGGAGCTGTTTTTT. The encoded protein is CASSQELLVDTGELFF.

This rearrangement joins TRBV19 to TRBJ1-5; D is perhaps TRBD1 (6 bases). The germline V gene has CDR1 LNHDA and CDR2 SQIVND (reference sequence). The germline V and J ends were trimmed by 10 bases and 5 bases, with 21 bases remaining between them. The CDR3 contains 15 residues. The CDR3 reads CATKKSGDTYQPQHF. CDR3 nucleotides: TGTGCCACCAAGAAGTCCGGGGACACCTATCAGCCCCAGCATTTT.

The rearrangement links TRBV3-1 (or the pseudogene TRBV3-2) to TRBJ2-7; 10 nucleotides match TRBD2. The CDR3 has 16 residues. The germline gives CDR1 LGHDT, CDR2 YNNKEL (reference sequence). Germline trimming cut 3 bases from V and 0 bases from J; bases unmatched to any gene: 5. CDR3 sequence reads: CASSHPTSGFSYEQYF. CDR3 DNA: TGTGCCAGCAGCCACCCGACTAGCGGGTTCTCCTACGAGCAGTACTTC.

The V call is TRBV3-1 (or the pseudogene TRBV3-2), the J call TRBJ1-3; 8 bases are shared with TRBD1. Per the germline V gene, CDR1 is LGHDT and CDR2 is YNNKEL (reference sequence). CDR3 length: 13 amino acids. V gave up 4 bases and J gave up 9 bases; unmatched junction bases: 5. CDR3 sequence (DNA): TGTGCCAGCAGCCGGACAGGGTACGGCACCATATATTTT. It is translated as CASSRTGYGTIYF.

The V gene is TRBV28, the J gene TRBJ2-7, with TRBD2 identical over 14 bases. Germline V CDR1 and CDR2: MDHEN, SYDVKM. J gave up 4 bases and V 5 bases, and 4 bases lay outside the gene matches. The CDR3 is 15 residues long. CDR3 in amino acids: CASSPGLAGGYEQYF. CDR3 DNA: TGTGCCAGCAGTCCCGGACTAGCGGGAGGTTACGAGCAGTACTTC.

The V gene is TRBV5-4, the J gene TRBJ1-1, with unresolved D. The length of the CDR3 is 12 residues. Germline V gene lookup returns CDR1 SGHNT and CDR2 YYREEE (reference sequence). Deletions cut 4 bases from V and 8 bases from J, with 12 bases between. CDR3: CASSARVEEAFF. The CDR3 region has the DNA TGTGCCAGCAGCGCACGGGTAGAGGAAGCTTTCTTT.

The chain is built from TRBV6-5 and TRBJ2-3, with 7 bases identical to TRBD2. Trimming removed 8 bases from V and 9 bases from J; junction bases left unmatched: 11. Germline CDR1 MNHEY, CDR2 SVGAGI. This CDR3 has 13 residues. The CDR3 is CASLGRWGGTQYF. The DNA for the CDR3 is TGTGCCAGCTTGGGTCGTTGGGGGGGGACGCAGTATTTT.

J is TRBJ2-5 and V is TRBV15; TRBD1 is a possible D gene (5 bases). Deletions cut 3 bases from V and 2 bases from J, with 13 bases between. This CDR3 has 15 residues. Germline CDR1 LNHNV, CDR2 YYDKDF (reference sequence). The CDR3 DNA reads TGTGCCACCAGCAGGGGGCCTCAACCGCAAGAGACCCAGTACTTC. Residues: CATSRGPQPQETQYF.

The chain joins TRBV27 to TRBJ2-1; TRBD2 agrees at 7 bases. V shed 4 bases, J shed 0 bases, and the junction held 9 bases outside the gene matches. The germline V gene encodes CDR1 MNHEY and CDR2 SMNVEV (reference sequence). The CDR3 runs to 17 residues. The CDR3 reads CASSSPLGGGSYNEQFF. In nucleotides, the CDR3 is TGTGCCAGCAGTTCACCGCTGGGCGGGGGCTCCTACAATGAGCAGTTCTTC.

V and J are TRBV7-9 and TRBJ1-5; TRBD1 matches at 8 bases. The germline CDR1 and CDR2 sequences are SEHNR and FQNEAQ (reference sequence). With V trimmed by 5 bases and J by 4 bases, 7 bases remained unmatched. CDR3 size: 15 residues. The CDR3 nucleotides read TGTGCCAGCAGCCAAGGACAGGGCGAGAATCAGCCCCAGCATTTT. This encodes CASSQGQGENQPQHF.

The chain links TRBV6-1 to TRBJ1-2; D is perhaps TRBD1 (6 bases). V gave up 0 bases and J gave up 8 bases, with 19 bases separating them. CDR3 size: 16 residues. The germline gives CDR1 MNHNS, CDR2 SASEGT. The CDR3 nucleotides read TGTGCCAGCAGTGAAGCGACCAACCAGGGGAGAGGAGGCTACACCTTC. Amino acid sequence: CASSEATNQGRGGYTF.

The genes are TRBV11-1 and TRBJ2-3; the match to TRBD1 covers 8 bases. V trimming: 5 bases; J trimming: 0 bases; junction bases outside the gene matches: 1. Germline V lookup: CDR1 SGHAT, CDR2 FQDESV (reference sequence). The CDR3 runs 14 residues. CDR3 amino acids: CASSGDRSTDTQYF. Here the CDR3 DNA reads TGTGCCAGCAGCGGGGACAGGAGCACAGATACGCAGTATTTT.

The chain combines TRBV9 with TRBJ2-2; D not resolved. V was cut by 2 bases and J by 4 bases, with 12 bases left in between. CDR3 size: 15 residues. CDR1 and CDR2 (germline): SGDLS, YYNGEE. The CDR3 is CASSVAPSGTGELFF. The CDR3 DNA reads as TGTGCCAGCAGCGTCGCCCCTTCGGGCACCGGGGAGCTGTTTTTT.

This chain uses TRBV3-1 (or the pseudogene TRBV3-2) with TRBJ2-2; 7 positions match TRBD1. The junction had 7 bases not matched to a gene; V was cut back by 1 base and J by 5 bases. The CDR3 contains 16 residues. Germline V gene data show CDR1 as LGHDT and CDR2 as YNNKEL (reference sequence). The CDR3: CASSQAYRGFTGELFF. The CDR3 region has the DNA TGTGCCAGCAGCCAAGCTTACAGGGGTTTTACCGGGGAGCTGTTTTTT.

The chain carries TRBV7-6 and TRBJ2-5, with a tentative D call TRBD2 (5 bases). Between the trimmed V and J ends, which lost 2 bases and 4 bases, there was a span of 20 bases. The CDR3 has 17 amino acids. The germline V gene has CDR1 SGHVS and CDR2 FNYEAQ. CDR3 sequence: CASSLNPPVSRGETQYF. CDR3 DNA: TGTGCCAGCAGCTTAAACCCCCCGGTCAGCCGGGGAGAGACCCAGTACTTC.

The J gene is TRBJ2-2, the V gene TRBV24-1, with D possibly matching TRBD1 (5 bases). The CDR3 has 13 amino acids. Per the germline V gene, CDR1 is KGHDR and CDR2 is SFDVKD. V was pared by 7 bases and J by 0 bases, with 5 bases between. In DNA, the CDR3 is TGTGCCACCAGAGGGGCGAACACCGGGGAGCTGTTTTTT. Translated: CATRGANTGELFF.

V gene TRBV28 combines with J gene TRBJ1-4; D unclear. Trimming removed 3 bases from V and 4 bases from J, with 9 bases in between. This CDR3 spans 14 amino acids. CDR1 is MDHEN, CDR2 SYDVKM, per germline. The CDR3 reads CASSFGSYNEKLFF. The CDR3 region has the DNA TGTGCCAGCAGTTTCGGGTCCTATAATGAAAAACTGTTTTTT. Together with reference TRBV28 and TRBJ1-4, the CDR3 gives the full variable domain: DVKVTQSSRYLVKRTGEKVFLECVQDMDHENMFWYRQDPGLGLRLIYFSYDVKMKEKGDIPEGYSVSREKKERFSLILESASTNQTSMYLCASSFGSYNEKLFFGSGTQLSVL.

This clone came up once. J is TRBJ2-7 and V is TRBV5-1, with 15 bases that match TRBD2. Germline lookup yields CDR1 SGHRS and CDR2 YFSETQ. The CDR3 is 16 residues long. J lost 3 bases, V lost 6 bases, and 7 bases had no gene match. The CDR3 nucleotides read TGCGCCAGCAATCTGGGACTAGCGGGAGGAGACTACGAGCAGTACTTC. Its protein product is CASNLGLAGGDYEQYF.

The V gene is TRBV28, the J gene TRBJ2-5, with TRBD1 matching 7 bases. After removal of 5 bases from V and 5 bases from J, the junction contained 5 bases not matched to a gene. CDR1 and CDR2 (germline): MDHEN, SYDVKM. CDR3 length equals 13 residues. CDR3 sequence (DNA): TGTGCCAGCAGTACCACAGGGGTCGAGACCCAGTACTTC. Amino acids: CASSTTGVETQYF.

The gene calls are TRBV18 and TRBJ2-5; 12 nucleotides agree with TRBD2. Germline V gives CDR1 KGHSH, CDR2 LQKENI. The CDR3 has 16 amino acids. Germline trimming cut 5 bases from V and 5 bases from J; bases unmatched to any gene: 9. CDR3 region: CASSSRLAGDGETQYF. DNA for the CDR3: TGTGCCAGCTCATCTCGACTAGCGGGAGATGGGGAGACCCAGTACTTC.

This clone has just a few counts. The J gene is TRBJ1-5, the V gene TRBV13; D remains ambiguous. V was cut by 4 bases and J by 4 bases, with 5 bases left in between. The CDR3 contains 12 residues. CDR1 is PRHDT and CDR2 is FYEKMQ in the germline V gene (reference sequence). CDR3 region: CASSYKNQPQHF. CDR3 nucleotides: TGTGCCAGCAGCTACAAGAATCAGCCCCAGCATTTT.

On this clone: Other DNA sequences from this sample encode an identical CDR3 as well. This rearrangement joins TRBV29-1 to TRBJ2-7; 10 bases agree with TRBD2. The CDR3 is made up of 13 amino acids. Looked up from germline, CDR1 is SQVTM and CDR2 is ANQGSEA. V lost 5 bases to trimming and J lost 2 bases; unmatched junction nucleotides: 3. CDR3 sequence: CSVRLAGAYEQYF. CDR3 bases: TGCAGCGTTAGGCTAGCGGGAGCCTACGAGCAGTACTTC.